These 10 T cell receptor beta chains were all obtained from the same sample, sequenced in a study of vaccination and CD4 T cells after COVID-19. Oncomine TCR Beta short-read sequencing was applied to DNA from cultured CD4+ T cells. Researchers extracted genomic DNA from CD4+ T cells that had been cultured. TCRdb re-called the PCR reads through MiXCR, storing one row per CDR3 protein. The sample carries about 9,400 distinct CDR3 sequences, approximately 31% recorded once. Their target antigens are unknown. Treatment noted: approximately 9-day PBMC culture with coronavirus spike peptide pools or control peptides (ViraFEST assay). Samples of CD4+ T cells were obtained from the unexposed donor before the COVID-19 pandemic (2011-2018). Material: CD4+ T cells from blood, cultured in vitro. These receptors were collected from a human donor in good health.

The chain recombines TRBV29-1 with TRBJ2-1; possible D gene TRBD1, 6 bases. The V end was cut by 7 bases, the J end by 0 bases, with 10 bases between. CDR1 is SQVTM and CDR2 is ANQGSEA in the germline V gene. The CDR3 totals 13 residues. The CDR3 sequence is CSEGVGSYNEQFF. The CDR3 DNA reads as TGCAGCGAGGGGGTAGGCTCCTACAATGAGCAGTTCTTC.

This clonotype was observed a few times. This sequence joins TRBV6-5 and TRBJ2-1; no clear D gene. V lost 4 bases and J lost 0, with 10 bases in between. The CDR3 totals 15 residues. Looked up from germline, CDR1 is MNHEY and CDR2 is SVGAGI. DNA for the CDR3: TGTGCCAGCAGTTTGACGTCGAGCTCCTACAATGAGCAGTTCTTC. Translating gives CASSLTSSSYNEQFF.

The rearrangement links TRBV28 to TRBJ1-1; 7 nucleotides match TRBD1. CDR1 and CDR2 (germline): MDHEN, SYDVKM. J gave up 1 base and V 8 bases, and 4 bases lay outside the gene matches. The CDR3 totals 13 residues. CDR3 region: CASGGQWNTEAFF. CDR3 sequence (DNA): TGTGCCAGCGGGGGACAGTGGAACACTGAAGCTTTCTTT.

This rearrangement joins TRBV11-2 to TRBJ2-1; 9 bases align to TRBD2. The germline V gene encodes CDR1 SGHAT and CDR2 FQNNGV. CDR3 length: 17 amino acids. With 0 bases clipped from V and 8 bases from J, the junction kept 11 bases outside the gene matches. CDR3 DNA: TGTGCCAGCAGCTTAGATAGGGGACTAGCCCATTGGGATGAGCAGTTCTTC. Its translation: CASSLDRGLAHWDEQFF.

As concerns this clonotype: Given a much more abundant clone one base away, this may be a read error. This chain connects TRBV20-1 to TRBJ1-3, with TRBD1 matching over 9 bases. This CDR3 has 14 residues. The germline gives CDR1 DFQATT, CDR2 SNEGSKA (reference sequence). Here the CDR3 DNA reads TGCGGTGCTCCACAGGGGGCTAGTCGACACACCATATATTTT. Protein sequence: CGAPQGASRHTIYF.

The rearrangement uses TRBV11-2 and TRBJ2-3; D perhaps matches TRBD2 (6 bases). Trimming stripped 5 bases from V and 6 bases from J, with 18 bases between. Germline lookup yields CDR1 SGHAT and CDR2 FQNNGV. This CDR3 region has 15 residues. The CDR3 DNA sequence: TGTGCCAGCAGCCGAACCGGAGGGCCGGCCGATACGCAGTATTTT. It encodes CASSRTGGPADTQYF.

By proportion, this clonotype is medium-sized. This sequence joins TRBV20-1 and TRBJ1-2, with D unclear. In germline, CDR1 is DFQATT, CDR2 SNEGSKA (reference sequence). There are 9 residues in the CDR3. V lost 5 bases and J lost 12, with 10 bases in between. This CDR3 reads CSAPEGNTF. CDR3 DNA sequence: TGCAGTGCTCCGGAGGGTAACACCTTC.

This clonotype was observed once. The chain uses TRBV7-3 and TRBJ2-1; 7 positions match TRBD1. V was pared by 3 bases and J by 5 bases, with 10 bases of the junction left unmatched. The CDR3 totals 16 residues. Germline V lookup: CDR1 SGHTA, CDR2 FQGTGA. The CDR3 DNA sequence: TGTGCCAGCAGCTTTTCACAGGACAGGCAAAACAATGAGCAGTTCTTC. This gives the protein CASSFSQDRQNNEQFF.

This clonotype showed up just a few times. This chain links TRBV6-2 or TRBV6-3 with TRBJ2-7, with 13 positions matching TRBD2. This CDR3 is 21 amino acids long. CDR1 is MNHEY, CDR2 SVGEGT, per germline. The V and J ends lost 5 bases and 1 base, in that order; junction bases with no gene match: 20. CDR3 protein: CASSPQTAGLAGAMWSYEQYF. Here the CDR3 DNA reads TGTGCCAGCAGTCCCCAGACCGCCGGACTAGCGGGAGCAATGTGGTCCTACGAGCAGTACTTC.

The chain couples TRBV11-2 to TRBJ2-1; 8 bases fit TRBD2. The CDR3 has 14 residues. The trim removed 6 bases at V and 3 bases at J, leaving 4 bases unmatched. The germline CDR1 and CDR2 sequences are SGHAT and FQNNGV. Here the CDR3 reads CASSPGGVYNEQFF. In nucleotides, the CDR3 is TGTGCCAGCAGTCCGGGGGGGGTCTACAATGAGCAGTTCTTC.